The 26 T cell receptor beta chains in this list originate from one sample, sequenced in a study of patients and donors after allogeneic stem cell transplantation. MiXCR, applied by TCRdb to the RT-PCR reads, yields one record per CDR3 protein. The table lists more than 850,000 distinct CDR3 sequences, roughly 17% of them singletons, with 6% in the top ten. Input material: blood, either unsorted or a sorted T cell fraction (not recorded which). These receptors were obtained from a human donor who was either an allogeneic HSCT recipient or a stem cell or donor lymphocyte infusion donor (not recorded which). It is not recorded whose cells these are; they may come from a transplant donor.

J is TRBJ2-1 and V is TRBV12-3 or TRBV12-4; 7 positions agree with TRBD2. The CDR3 has 15 residues. J gave up 9 bases and V 3 bases, and 11 bases lay outside the gene matches. The CDR3 sequence is CASSFTQGGSPEQFF. CDR3 bases: TGTGCCAGCAGTTTTACCCAGGGAGGGTCTCCTGAGCAGTTCTTC.

V gene TRBV4-1 combines with J gene TRBJ2-7; D perhaps matches TRBD1 (5 bases). V was cut by 3 bases and J by 3 bases, with 21 bases left in between. Germline CDR1 is MGHRA and CDR2 is YSYEKL. This CDR3 region has 17 residues. The CDR3 is CASSQGLRKGLYYEQYF. CDR3 sequence (DNA): TGCGCCAGCAGCCAGGGGCTCAGAAAAGGTCTTTACTACGAGCAGTACTTC.

The chain links TRBV30 to TRBJ2-7, with a weak D call TRBD2 (6 bases). The length of the CDR3 is 16 residues. Germline V gene data show CDR1 as GTSNPN and CDR2 as SVGIG (reference sequence). V was cut by 3 bases and J by 6 bases, with 24 bases left in between. CDR3 DNA: TGTGCCTGGAGCAGGGACGGGAGTACGGTAGTCTCCGAGCAGTACTTC. It translates to CAWSRDGSTVVSEQYF.

The gene calls are TRBV15 and TRBJ2-5, with D perhaps TRBD1 (6 bases). CDR1 is LNHNV, CDR2 YYDKDF, per germline (reference sequence). The CDR3 spans 13 residues. Trimming left V 8 bases short and J 0 bases short, with 10 bases between. Written as DNA, the CDR3 is TGTGCCACCGCCGGACAGTACCAAGAGACCCAGTACTTC. Amino acids: CATAGQYQETQYF.

This clonotype appeared a few times. The chain links TRBV29-1 to TRBJ2-2; 10 nucleotides align to TRBD2. With V trimmed by 7 bases and J by 1 base, 15 bases remained unmatched. The CDR3 spans 18 residues. Germline loops: CDR1 SQVTM, CDR2 ANQGSEA. CDR3 in DNA: TGCAGCGCCTCCGGACAGGGAGGACTAGCGGAGAACACCGGGGAGCTGTTTTTT. Its protein product is CSASGQGGLAENTGELFF.

The rearrangement uses TRBV7-6 and TRBJ2-7; D may match TRBD1 or TRBD2 (5 bases each). The V gene lost 5 bases and the J gene lost 2 bases, with 13 bases spanning the gap. The CDR3 spans 14 residues. Per the germline V gene, CDR1 is SGHVS and CDR2 is FNYEAQ. The CDR3 DNA sequence: TGTGCCAGCAGCCCCGGATGGGGGACCTACGAGCAGTACTTC. Translation: CASSPGWGTYEQYF.

The CDR3 DNA reads TGTGCCAGTAGTATAGCTACGACTAGCGGCAATGAGCAGTTCTTC. This codes for CASSIATTSGNEQFF. This rearrangement joins TRBV19 to TRBJ2-1; the match to TRBD2 covers 9 bases. Germline V gene data show CDR1 as LNHDA and CDR2 as SQIVND (reference sequence). The CDR3 extends over 15 amino acids. V lost 1 base to trimming and J lost 6 bases; unmatched junction nucleotides: 4.

This clonotype has more than one count but fewer than ten. The rearrangement joins TRBV7-3 to TRBJ2-3; 7 bases match TRBD1. The CDR3 is 15 residues long. The V gene's germline CDR1 is SGHTA and CDR2 FQGTGA. After removal of 2 bases from V and 2 bases from J, the junction contained 4 bases not matched to a gene. Here the CDR3 DNA reads TGTGCCAGCAGCTTACGGGGACAGTACACAGATACGCAGTATTTT. This translates into CASSLRGQYTDTQYF.

This clonotype was detected a few times. This chain joins TRBV30 and TRBJ1-2, with D uncertain. The CDR3 consists of 11 residues. Trimming shortened V by 1 base and J by 8 bases, and 8 bases separated the two germline ends. CDR1 GTSNPN and CDR2 SVGIG come from the germline V gene (reference sequence). CDR3 amino acids: CAWSGTQGYTF. DNA for the CDR3: TGTGCCTGGAGTGGTACCCAAGGCTACACCTTC.

This clonotype has more than one count but fewer than ten. The rearrangement uses TRBV21-1 and TRBJ1-1; TRBD1, the table's D call, was not compared with the DNA. TRBV21-1 is a pseudogene segment. The length of the CDR3 is 16 residues. CDR3 coding DNA: TGTGCCAGCAGCAAGGGAGGGGGCTTCCAAAACACTGAAGCTTTCTTT. This gives the protein CASSKGGGFQNTEAFF.

In its sample, this clonotype was seen a few times. The chain recombines TRBV29-1 with TRBJ2-5, with 8 bases fitting TRBD1. Germline V gene sequence: CDR1 SQVTM, CDR2 ANQGSEA. The trim removed 7 bases at V and 4 bases at J, leaving 11 bases unmatched. This CDR3 comprises 14 residues. The CDR3 here is CSADSQGALETQYF. CDR3 sequence (DNA): TGCAGCGCCGACTCCCAGGGGGCTTTAGAGACCCAGTACTTC. Using reference TRBV29-1 and TRBJ2-5 for the parts outside the CDR3, the full variable domain is SAVISQKPSRDICQRGTSLTIQCQVDSQVTMMFWYRQQPGQSLTLIATANQGSEATYESGFVIDKFPISRPNLTFSTLTVSNMSPEDSSIYLCSADSQGALETQYFGPGTRLLVL.

This clonotype was seen more than once but under ten times. This chain links TRBV19 with TRBJ1-3, with a tentative D call TRBD1 (6 bases). Germline assignment: CDR1 LNHDA and CDR2 SQIVND (reference sequence). V lost 2 bases, J lost 2 bases, and 7 bases lay in between. This CDR3 contains 14 residues. The CDR3 sequence is CASSIYRAGNTIYF. The CDR3 DNA sequence: TGTGCCAGTAGTATATACAGGGCTGGAAACACCATATATTTT.

The chain links TRBV28 to TRBJ2-1, with a weak D call TRBD1 (6 bases). V lost 8 bases, J lost 1 base, and 15 bases lay in between. Germline CDR1 and CDR2: MDHEN and SYDVKM. The CDR3 runs to 15 residues. The CDR3 DNA sequence: TGTGCCAGCCGACCCCCAGGGGTTTCCTACAATGAGCAGTTCTTC. Its protein is CASRPPGVSYNEQFF. Together with reference TRBV28 and TRBJ2-1, the CDR3 gives the full variable domain: DVKVTQSSRYLVKRTGEKVFLECVQDMDHENMFWYRQDPGLGLRLIYFSYDVKMKEKGDIPEGYSVSREKKERFSLILESASTNQTSMYLCASRPPGVSYNEQFFGPGTRLTVL.

The chain has TRBV7-9 and TRBJ1-4; possibly TRBD1 for D (6 bases). Trimming cost V 5 bases and J 7 bases, with 14 bases left between them. Germline V CDR1 and CDR2: SEHNR, FQNEAQ (reference sequence). The CDR3 is 14 amino acids. In nucleotides, the CDR3 is TGTGCCAGCAGCAATGGGGGGGGGCCTGAAAAACTGTTTTTT. This codes for CASSNGGGPEKLFF.

This clonotype was counted ten times or more. The germline gene is not matched at one end of the junction; a read error may be the cause. In nucleotides, the CDR3 is TGCGCCAGCAGCTCTCCAGGAGCAGATACGCAGTATTTT. This codes for CASSSPGADTQYF. The chain combines TRBV6-5 with TRBJ2-3; D uncertain. Per germline, CDR1 MNHEY and CDR2 SVGAGI. There are 13 residues in the CDR3.

The rearrangement joins TRBV30 to TRBJ2-2; 9 bases are shared with TRBD2. CDR3 size: 15 residues. V shed 2 bases and J 6 bases; nucleotides not matched to a gene: 7. The V gene's germline CDR1 is GTSNPN and CDR2 SVGIG (reference sequence). The CDR3, as DNA: TGTGCCTGGAGTCCCGGGACTAGCTTAGCCGGGGAGCTGTTTTTT. This translates into CAWSPGTSLAGELFF.

The V gene is TRBV3-1, the J gene TRBJ2-1; D is possibly TRBD1 (5 bases). Per the germline V gene, CDR1 is LGHDT and CDR2 is YNNKEL (reference sequence). The CDR3 contains 16 residues. V lost 0 bases and J lost 8, with 17 bases in between. CDR3 bases: TGTGCCAGCAGCCAAGAGAACCTTAGGGGATTGGATGAGCAGTTCTTC. Residues: CASSQENLRGLDEQFF.

In this sample, this clonotype turned up a few times. The genes are TRBV4-1 and TRBJ2-1, with 9 bases lining up with TRBD2. CDR1 is MGHRA, CDR2 YSYEKL, per germline. J lost 7 bases, V lost 0 bases, and 7 bases had no gene match. There are 16 residues in the CDR3. The CDR3 bases are TGCGCCAGCAGCCAAGATGTGGCGGGAGGGTGGAATGAGCAGTTCTTC. It is translated as CASSQDVAGGWNEQFF.

The chain uses TRBV11-2 and TRBJ1-6; D possibly corresponds to TRBD1 (5 bases). Per germline, CDR1 SGHAT and CDR2 FQNNGV. The V end lost 4 bases, the J end lost 5 bases, and 15 bases lay between the germline ends. The CDR3 sequence is 16 residues long. The CDR3 spells CASSSGVQSHNSPLHF. CDR3 DNA sequence: TGTGCCAGCAGCTCGGGGGTACAGAGCCATAATTCACCCCTCCACTTT.

This clonotype was detected only a few times. The chain carries TRBV29-1 and TRBJ2-7; D is possibly TRBD1 (5 bases). Per germline, CDR1 SQVTM and CDR2 ANQGSEA. This CDR3 has 14 residues. The V end was cut by 0 bases, the J end by 4 bases, with 13 bases between. The CDR3 DNA reads TGCAGCGTTGAAGATCGAGGCCAGGGTTACGAGCAGTACTTC. It encodes CSVEDRGQGYEQYF.

There are a few counts of this clonotype. The V call is TRBV5-1, the J call TRBJ1-2; no clear D. The CDR3 runs to 14 residues. The V end was cut by 6 bases, the J end by 2 bases, with 14 bases between. Germline V gene data show CDR1 as SGHRS and CDR2 as YFSETQ. In DNA, the CDR3 is TGCGCCAGCACCAACAATGCGGGCAACTATGGCTACACCTTC. Its translation: CASTNNAGNYGYTF.

The DNA for the CDR3 is TGTGCCAGCAGAGCCCGGGCCAGGGGTTTGCCCCAGCATTTT. Protein sequence: CASRARARGLPQHF. The rearrangement uses TRBV6-1 and TRBJ1-5; D is perhaps TRBD1 (6 bases). V was clipped by 6 bases and J by 9 bases, with 18 bases between them. Germline CDR1 reads MNHNS; CDR2 reads SASEGT. CDR3 size: 14 residues.

The chain recombines TRBV7-2 with TRBJ2-7, with TRBD1 matching 7 bases. Germline V gene sequence: CDR1 SGHTA, CDR2 FQGNSA. The V gene end was trimmed by 1 base and the J gene end by 2 bases; junction bases not matched to a gene: 5. The CDR3 has 15 amino acids. CDR3 coding DNA: TGTGCCAGCAGCTTAGATGGGACAGTAACCTACGAGCAGTACTTC. This gives the protein CASSLDGTVTYEQYF.

This clonotype was seen more than once but under ten times. The chain carries TRBV6-1 and TRBJ1-6, with a possible D match to TRBD1 (6 bases). The CDR3 totals 13 residues. Germline V gives CDR1 MNHNS, CDR2 SASEGT. V was pared by 0 bases and J by 14 bases, with 11 bases between. The CDR3, as DNA: TGTGCCAGCAGTGAAGCCAGGGGTAGCACCCTCCACTTT. Its protein product is CASSEARGSTLHF.

In DNA, the CDR3 is TGTGCCACCAGCAGAGATCGCGGGGGCCGAATCTATGGCTACACCTTC. Encoded protein: CATSRDRGGRIYGYTF. The J gene is TRBJ1-2, the V gene TRBV15; TRBD1 is a possible D gene (6 bases). V was cut by 0 bases and J by 4 bases, with 15 bases left in between. CDR3 length: 16 amino acids. Germline CDR1 LNHNV, CDR2 YYDKDF (reference sequence).

In its sample, this clonotype was seen a few times. The CDR3 DNA reads TGTGCCAGCAGCTCTCTAAGAGAAGGGGGCAAGTACGAGCAGTACTTC. Its translation: CASSSLREGGKYEQYF. This sequence joins TRBV7-6 and TRBJ2-7; TRBD1 matches at 7 bases. V shed 4 bases and J 4 bases; nucleotides not matched to a gene: 13. The CDR3 is 16 residues long. Germline V gene data show CDR1 as SGHVS and CDR2 as FNYEAQ.